This TCR beta chain was obtained from a study of T cells in Graves' hyperthyroidism and ophthalmopathy. Trimming took off 1 base at V and 1 base at J, with 5 bases between the two ends. This CDR3 has 13 residues. Germline lookup yields CDR1 GTSNPN and CDR2 SVGIG (reference sequence). Researchers took RNA transcripts and amplified the TCR beta CDR3 regions from them. Researchers ran a first-round RT-PCR on the TCR CDR3 using the HTBI primer set. Using its own MiXCR run on the multiplex PCR reads, TCRdb lists one record per CDR3 protein. The data contain around 300,000 distinct CDR3 sequences, around 13% of them seen just once; the ten biggest clones take up around 8%. In this sample, this clonotype turned up many times.

The TCR sequence derives from a woman aged 40 to 55 with Graves' hyperthyroidism. The V and J genes are TRBV30 and TRBJ1-5, with D uncertain. The sequenced material came from blood. CDR3 DNA sequence: TGTGCCTGGAGTGGTGTAAGCAATCAGCCCCAGCATTTT. Protein: CAWSGVSNQPQHF.